Given below is one T cell receptor beta chain in context. One junction end disagrees with the germline gene, perhaps due to a read error. The CDR3 runs 15 residues. Germline V gene lookup returns CDR1 SGHKS and CDR2 YYEKEE (reference sequence). Between roughly 20 and 30 mg of unsorted bulk tissue served as the source from which RNA and DNA were co-extracted. Every single tumor sample held over 75% viable tumor cells. These data are taken from a study of tumor-infiltrating lymphocytes in primary liver carcinoma. Across the study: Male and female patients aged 30 to 69 years made up the cohort.

Constant-region priming of around 530 ng total RNA yielded TCR beta cDNA. ARM-PCR, slightly modified, supplied the TCR beta libraries through three nested multiplex PCR rounds. Use of TRBV1-TRBV30 forward primers with a C-beta reverse primer characterized the first two PCR rounds, which lasted about 10 cycles each. TCRdb reanalysed the multiplex PCR reads using MiXCR and keeps one entry per CDR3 protein. This repertoire shows about 99,000 distinct CDR3 sequences, approximately 71% found once; its top ten account for 9% to 10%. What was sequenced was liver tumor tissue from sampling region 5. Subset: tumor region T5, tumor centre. The chain employs TRBV5-5 and TRBJ1-1; D remains ambiguous. The receptor's source is a woman aged 55-69 years with primary liver carcinoma and hepatitis B virus infection. CDR3 in amino acids: CASSHEGERYTEAFF. For the CDR3, the DNA is TGTGCCAGCAGCCATGAGGGTGAGCGGTACACTGAAGCTTTCTTC. The whole variable domain, filled in from reference TRBV5-5 and TRBJ1-1, reads DAGVTQSPTHLIKTRGQQVTLRCSPISGHKSVSWYQQVLGQGPQFIFQYYEKEERGRGNFPDRFSARQFPNYSSELNVNALLLGDSALYLCASSHEGERYTEAFFGQGTRLTVV.